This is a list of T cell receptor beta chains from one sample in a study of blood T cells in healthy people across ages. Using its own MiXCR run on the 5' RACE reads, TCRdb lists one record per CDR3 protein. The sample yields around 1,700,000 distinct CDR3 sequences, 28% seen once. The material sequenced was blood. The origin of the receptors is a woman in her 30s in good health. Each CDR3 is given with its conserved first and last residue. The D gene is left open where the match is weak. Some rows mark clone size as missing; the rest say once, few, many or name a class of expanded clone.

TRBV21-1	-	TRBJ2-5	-	TGTGCCAGCATTCGGGAGGACCACAATGAGCAGTACTTC	CASIREDHNEQYF
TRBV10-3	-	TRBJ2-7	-	TGTGCCATCAGAGGGAGCCCGCAGGAGCAGTACTTC	CAIRGSPQEQYF
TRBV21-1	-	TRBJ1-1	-	TGTGCCAGCAGCAATATACGCCCTGAAGCTTTCTTT	CASSNIRPEAFF
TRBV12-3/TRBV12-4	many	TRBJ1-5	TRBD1	TGTGCCAGCAGTCGACAGGGGAGCAATCAGCCCCAGCATTTT	CASSRQGSNQPQHF
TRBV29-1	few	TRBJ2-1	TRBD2	TGCAGCGGTAGCGGGGGGCTAGTCAATGAGCAGTTCTTC	CSGSGGLVNEQFF
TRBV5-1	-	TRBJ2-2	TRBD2	TGCGCCAGCAGCTTGCCCGGACTAGCGGGGACCGGGGAGCTGTTTTTT	CASSLPGLAGTGELFF
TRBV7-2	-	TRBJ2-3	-	TGTGCCAGCAGCTCCTATACAATAGATACGCAGTATTTT	CASSSYTIDTQYF
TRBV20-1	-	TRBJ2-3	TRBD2	TGCAGTGCTAGAGGCCCCCTGGGAGGCGGGGGGGCCCGTTGGAGCACAGATACGCAGTATTTT	CSARGPLGGGGARWSTDTQYF
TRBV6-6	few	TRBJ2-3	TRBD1	TGTGCCAGCAGTAAGACAGGGGTGGCAGATACGCAGTATTTT	CASSKTGVADTQYF
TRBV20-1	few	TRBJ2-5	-	TGCAGTGCTATCGGGGGCTTCCAAGAGACCCAGTACTTC	CSAIGGFQETQYF
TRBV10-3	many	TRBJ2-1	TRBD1	TGTGCCATCAGCACCGGGACAGGTAGGGGCGATGAGCAGTTCTTC	CAISTGTGRGDEQFF
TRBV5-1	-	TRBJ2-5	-	TGCGCCAGCGCCCCCGGGTCCCTCAGGGAAGAGACCCAGTACTTC	CASAPGSLREETQYF
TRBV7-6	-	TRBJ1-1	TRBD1	TGTGCCAGCAGCTTAGACAGGGGGGCTGCTTTCTTT	CASSLDRGAAFF
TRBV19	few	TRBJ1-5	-	TGTGCCAGTAGTATGGGGGACTATCAGCCCCAGCATTTT	CASSMGDYQPQHF
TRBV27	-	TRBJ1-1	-	TGTGCCAGCAGTTCCAGGGTTCCAAGTGAAGCTTTCTTT	CASSSRVPSEAFF
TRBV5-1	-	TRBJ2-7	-	TGCGCCAGCAGCCCGTCTTCCGGGGCTGACCCCTACGAGCAGTACTTC	CASSPSSGADPYEQYF
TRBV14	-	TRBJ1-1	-	TGTGCCAGCAGCCAAGACCGGACCCTCACTGAAGCTTTCTTT	CASSQDRTLTEAFF
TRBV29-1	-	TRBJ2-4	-	TGCAGCGTGCGACAGGACCCTTCCAAAAACATTCGGTACTTC	CSVRQDPSKNIRYF
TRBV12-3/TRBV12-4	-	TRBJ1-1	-	TGTGCCAGCAGGCCCCGAGCGGGGGCGCCGACTTTCTTT	CASRPRAGAPTFF
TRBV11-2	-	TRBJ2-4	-	TGTGCCAGCAGCTCGAGCAGGGGGGCGGTAGCCAAAAACATTCAGTACTTC	CASSSSRGAVAKNIQYF
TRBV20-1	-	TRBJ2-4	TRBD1	TGCAGTGCTATACCGGGACAGGGTCACAATGAGCAGTACTTC	CSAIPGQGHNEQYF
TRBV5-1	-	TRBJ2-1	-	TGCGCCAGCACCTCGACCCGGACCGGGACGGGGAATGAGCAGTTCTTC	CASTSTRTGTGNEQFF
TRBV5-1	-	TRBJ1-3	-	TGCGCCAGCAGCTTGGGAGGGCCTTCTGGAAACACCATATATTTT	CASSLGGPSGNTIYF
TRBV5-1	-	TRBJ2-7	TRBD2	TGCGCCAGCAGCCATACTAGCGGGGGACCGTACGAGCAGTACTTC	CASSHTSGGPYEQYF
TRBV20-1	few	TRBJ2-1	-	TGCAGTGCTGGCCGGGTATCCCACAATGAGCAGTTCTTC	CSAGRVSHNEQFF
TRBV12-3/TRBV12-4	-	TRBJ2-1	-	TGTGCCAGCAGCCCCTTAGTACAGGGAGGGATTTGGCGTTACAATGAGCAGTTCTTC	CASSPLVQGGIWRYNEQFF
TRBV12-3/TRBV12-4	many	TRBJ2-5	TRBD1	TGTCCCAGCAGGGACAGGGAAGAGACCCAGTACTTC	CPSRDREETQYF
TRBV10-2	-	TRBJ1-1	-	TGCGCCAGCATGCCCTCTACCCAGCTTTCTGAAGCTTTCTTT	CASMPSTQLSEAFF
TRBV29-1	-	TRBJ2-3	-	TGCAGCGTTGAAGAACTAAGCGATACGCAGTATTTT	CSVEELSDTQYF
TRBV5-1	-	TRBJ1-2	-	TGCGCCAGCAGCTTTGGCAGGGGCAATGGCTACACCTTC	CASSFGRGNGYTF
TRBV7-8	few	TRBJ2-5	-	TGTGCCAGCAGCTCAGCCACCCGTAGGATCCAGTACTTC	CASSSATRRIQYF
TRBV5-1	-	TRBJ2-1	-	TGCGCCAGCAGCCGCCCGCAGGGCTTTAATGAGCAGTTCTTC	CASSRPQGFNEQFF
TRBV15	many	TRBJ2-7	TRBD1	TGTGCCACCAGCAGAGGGACAGGGCGGTACGAGCAGTACTTC	CATSRGTGRYEQYF
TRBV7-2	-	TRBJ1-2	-	TGTGCCAGCAGCCCGGCGACAGTTGAGGGCTACACCTTC	CASSPATVEGYTF
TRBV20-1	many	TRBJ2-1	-	TGCAGTGCCTTAAGACGACGGGAGGAGCAGTTCTTC	CSALRRREEQFF
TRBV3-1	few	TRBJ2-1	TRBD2	TGTGCCAGCAGCCAAGAATACGTAGGGACTAGCGGGTCCTACAATGAGCAGTTCTTC	CASSQEYVGTSGSYNEQFF
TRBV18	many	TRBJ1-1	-	TGTGCCAGCAGCCCGCCGGTGAACACTGAAGCTTTCTTT	CASSPPVNTEAFF
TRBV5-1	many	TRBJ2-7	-	TGCGCCAGCAGTGGACACCCCAGTGGCGAGCAGTACTTC	CASSGHPSGEQYF
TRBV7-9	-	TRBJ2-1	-	TGTGCCAGCAGCTTAGGGCCGTATGAGCAGTTCTTC	CASSLGPYEQFF
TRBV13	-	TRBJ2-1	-	TGTGCCAGCAGAACTGGAGTAACCGGGTACAATGAGCAGTTCTTC	CASRTGVTGYNEQFF
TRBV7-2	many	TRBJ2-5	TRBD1	TGTGCCAGCAGCTTGAGAGAATGGGACAGGGAGGAGGAGACCCAGTACTTC	CASSLREWDREEETQYF
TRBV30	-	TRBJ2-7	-	TGTGCCTGGAGTGGGTTCCAGGTAAAGGAACGGACAACCGGGGGGCAGTACTTC	CAWSGFQVKERTTGGQYF
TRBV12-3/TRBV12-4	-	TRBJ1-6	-	TGTGCCAGCAGTTCCGAAGGGGATTCACCCCTCCACTTT	CASSSEGDSPLHF